The T cell receptor beta chain described here comes from a study of blood T cell repertoires in COVID-19. Turning to the study itself: COVID-19 samples, acute and convalescent, were from the United States, Italy and Spain. Nucleic acid was either cDNA or gDNA, and it came from T cells, B-cell-depleted T cells, or PBMCs.

Per the study methods: How many nucleated cells were present was estimated from reference gene primer amplification. The assay was immunoSEQ multiplex PCR, and TCRdb's table has in-frame clones only and misses some. D and trimming come from the DNA, and the V and J calls and clone size come from that table. The sample holds 150,000 to 200,000 clones, approximately 78% seen once. Per the germline V gene, CDR1 is KGHSY and CDR2 is FQNENV. With 5 bases removed from V and 3 bases from J, the gap between germline ends came to 8 bases. The CDR3 sequence is 13 residues long. The genes are TRBV16 and TRBJ1-3, with a possible D match to TRBD1 (5 bases). Source material: peripheral blood. This sequence was found in a woman of 80 years or more with active or convalescent COVID-19. Here the CDR3 reads CASSDSRGNTIYF. The CDR3 DNA follows: TGTGCCAGCAGCGACAGTCGTGGAAACACCATATATTTT. Full variable domain (outside the CDR3, taken from reference TRBV16 and TRBJ1-3): GEEVAQTPKHLVRGEGQKAKLYCAPIKGHSYVFWYQQVLKNEFKFLISFQNENVFDETGMPKERFSAKCLPNSPCSLEIQATKLEDSAVYFCASSDSRGNTIYFGEGSWLTVV.